The rows below give T cell receptor beta chains drawn from one sample of a study of early T cells in non-severe SARS-CoV-2 infection. In TCRdb, the 5' RACE reads were re-called with MiXCR into one record per CDR3 protein. Among 35,000 to 40,000 distinct CDR3 sequences listed, approximately 4.6% were seen once. Sequencing input: whole blood. The origin of the receptors is an adult who was a healthcare worker with PCR-confirmed SARS-CoV-2 infection or an uninfected control (not recorded which). Each CDR3 is given with its conserved first and last residue. The D gene is left open where the match is weak. Some rows mark clone size as missing; the rest say once, few, many or name a class of expanded clone.

DNA	CDR3	V	size	D	J
TGCAGTGCCCAGGGAGGGATATACGATGAGCAGTTCTTC	CSAQGGIYDEQFF	TRBV20-1	many	TRBD2	TRBJ2-1
TGTGCCAGCAGCTTACACCGGGACAGAAACACTGAAGCTTTCTTT	CASSLHRDRNTEAFF	TRBV7-9	many	TRBD1	TRBJ1-1
TGTGCCAGCAGCTTAGGCCTGGGGGGCTCAGATACGCAGTATTTT	CASSLGLGGSDTQYF	TRBV13	many	NA	TRBJ2-3
TGTGCCAGCAGCACTCCTGAAGCGGGGGGAATAAATGAGCAGTTCTTC	CASSTPEAGGINEQFF	TRBV13	few	TRBD2	TRBJ2-1
TGCAGTTCCTGCCGGACTCCTGGCACTGAAGCTTTCTTT	CSSCRTPGTEAFF	TRBV20-1	many	NA	TRBJ1-1
TGTGCCAGCAGCCAAGATGCCGGGAAAAGGTCCTACAATGAGCAGTTCTTC	CASSQDAGKRSYNEQFF	TRBV3-1	many	NA	TRBJ2-1
TGTGCCAGCAGTAAGGGACAGGGGGTAACGGGCCTTTACAATGAGCAGTTCTTC	CASSKGQGVTGLYNEQFF	TRBV6-6	many	TRBD1	TRBJ2-1
TGCAGTGCTAGAGGGGGGACGTCGAGAGAGCAGTACTTC	CSARGGTSREQYF	TRBV20-1	many	NA	TRBJ2-7
TGCAGTGCTAGACCCGAGGAACCTTATGGCTACACCTTC	CSARPEEPYGYTF	TRBV20-1	NA	NA	TRBJ1-2
TGTGCCAGCAGCCCACTGGGGGATACGCAGTATTTT	CASSPLGDTQYF	TRBV5-4	many	NA	TRBJ2-3
TGTGCCAGTAGTGCCCTCTACGGCCTCTCTGGGGCCAACGTCCTGACTTTC	CASSALYGLSGANVLTF	TRBV19	few	NA	TRBJ2-6
TGTGCCAGCAGTTACTCCAAGGGTCAGCGGGGGACCACAGATACGCAGTATTTT	CASSYSKGQRGTTDTQYF	TRBV6-2/TRBV6-3	many	TRBD2	TRBJ2-3
TGTGCCGCCAGGGCGGGGGCTAACAATGAGCAGTTCTTC	CAARAGANNEQFF	TRBV19	many	NA	TRBJ2-1
TGCGCCAGCAGCTTGGAGATAAACACTGAAGCTTTCTTT	CASSLEINTEAFF	TRBV5-1	NA	NA	TRBJ1-1
TGTGCCAGTAGGGGACAGGGAATACAGCCCCAGCATTTT	CASRGQGIQPQHF	TRBV19	few	TRBD1	TRBJ1-5
TGTGCCAGCAGCTTAGAAGGCGGGGGCTTCGATACGCAGTATTTT	CASSLEGGGFDTQYF	TRBV11-3	few	NA	TRBJ2-3
TGTGCCAGCAGCCTAAAGGGGATCAGGGACAGAGCCTACGAGCAGTACTTC	CASSLKGIRDRAYEQYF	TRBV7-2	few	TRBD1	TRBJ2-7
TGTGCCTGTGAGACTAGCGGGGGAAGCGATGAGCAGTTCTTC	CACETSGGSDEQFF	TRBV30	NA	TRBD2	TRBJ2-1
TGTGCCAGCTCACCAACAGGAAACTCCTACAATGAGCAGTTCTTC	CASSPTGNSYNEQFF	TRBV18	many	NA	TRBJ2-1
TGCAGCGTTGAGAGCCGGGACCGGTATGGCTACACCTTC	CSVESRDRYGYTF	TRBV29-1	many	NA	TRBJ1-2
TGCGTCAGCGGCAACAGCTACCAAGAGACCCAGTACTTC	CVSGNSYQETQYF	TRBV5-1	NA	NA	TRBJ2-5
TGTGCCATCAGTGTGGCGCGGGAGAGCACAGATACGCAGTATTTT	CAISVARESTDTQYF	TRBV10-3	many	TRBD2	TRBJ2-3
TGTGCCAGCTCACCAAGGGACAGGGCGGTGAATGAGCAGTTCTTC	CASSPRDRAVNEQFF	TRBV18	few	TRBD1	TRBJ2-1
TGCGCCAGCTCCGGGACGGACTCCTACGAGCAGTACTTC	CASSGTDSYEQYF	TRBV5-1	medium-sized	NA	TRBJ2-7
TGTGCCAGCAGTCTTAGCGGGGCCTCACGCCGGGAGCAGTTCTTC	CASSLSGASRREQFF	TRBV12-3/TRBV12-4	many	TRBD2	TRBJ2-1